The rows below give T cell receptor beta chains drawn from one sample of a study of PD-1 blockade in classical Hodgkin lymphoma. The method was immunoSEQ multiplex PCR; TCRdb's version includes in-frame clones alone and lacks a portion of them. The repertoire has tens of thousands of clones, 70% to 85% of them found once; the top ten carry around 9.5%. The sample in question was peripheral blood mononuclear cells (PBMCs), obtained before the fourth cycle of nivolumab. These receptors all stem from a human donor with classical Hodgkin lymphoma. Each CDR3 is given with its conserved first and last residue. The order of the fields is J gene, V gene, D gene, clone size, CDR3 protein, CDR3 DNA. D genes are given only for firm matches. Expanded clones get a size class; other rows say once, few or many, or leave the size out.

j_call: TRBJ2-7
v_call: TRBV7-9
d_call: NA
clone_size: NA
cdr3_aa: CASSSRPYEQYF
cdr3_nt: TGTGCCAGCAGCTCCCGACCCTACGAGCAGTACTTC

j_call: TRBJ1-5
v_call: TRBV27
d_call: TRBD1
clone_size: NA
cdr3_aa: CASSWDRDQPQHF
cdr3_nt: TGTGCCAGCAGCTGGGACAGAGATCAGCCCCAGCATTTT

j_call: TRBJ2-7
v_call: TRBV6-5
d_call: NA
clone_size: once
cdr3_aa: CASSSPGRKGPNEQYF
cdr3_nt: TGTGCCAGCAGTTCCCCCGGCAGGAAGGGACCAAATGAGCAGTACTTC

j_call: TRBJ2-1
v_call: TRBV6-5
d_call: NA
clone_size: NA
cdr3_aa: CASTRNRDNEQFF
cdr3_nt: TGTGCCAGCACCCGAAACAGGGACAATGAGCAGTTCTTC

j_call: TRBJ2-7
v_call: TRBV27
d_call: NA
clone_size: few
cdr3_aa: CASSPGAVTYEQYF
cdr3_nt: TGTGCCAGCAGCCCCGGGGCAGTAACCTACGAGCAGTACTTC

j_call: TRBJ2-7
v_call: TRBV7-3
d_call: NA
clone_size: NA
cdr3_aa: CASSLTGTTLKYF
cdr3_nt: TGTGCCAGCAGCTTAACCGGGACCACCCTGAAGTACTTC

j_call: TRBJ2-3
v_call: TRBV30
d_call: TRBD2
clone_size: NA
cdr3_aa: CAWGIGAGVTDTQYF
cdr3_nt: TGTGCCTGGGGCATTGGAGCGGGGGTCACAGATACGCAGTATTTT

j_call: TRBJ2-3
v_call: TRBV5-1
d_call: NA
clone_size: NA
cdr3_aa: CASSPGVTTDTQYF
cdr3_nt: TGCGCCAGCAGCCCAGGGGTTACAACAGATACGCAGTATTTT

j_call: TRBJ2-7
v_call: TRBV19
d_call: NA
clone_size: NA
cdr3_aa: CASTPKGLLSLQGYEQYF
cdr3_nt: TGTGCCAGTACCCCAAAGGGGCTTCTGAGCCTCCAAGGCTACGAGCAGTACTTC

j_call: TRBJ2-3
v_call: TRBV28
d_call: NA
clone_size: NA
cdr3_aa: CASSQLLGTDTQYF
cdr3_nt: TGTGCCAGCAGCCAGCTATTAGGCACAGATACGCAGTATTTT

j_call: TRBJ1-2
v_call: TRBV2
d_call: TRBD1
clone_size: NA
cdr3_aa: CASFNRDSVNYGYTF
cdr3_nt: TGTGCCAGCTTCAACCGGGACAGCGTAAACTATGGCTACACCTTC

j_call: TRBJ2-7
v_call: TRBV15
d_call: NA
clone_size: few
cdr3_aa: CATSREIRSTVTRRYEQYF
cdr3_nt: TGTGCCACCAGCAGAGAGATTAGGTCGACTGTGACAAGACGATACGAGCAGTACTTC

j_call: TRBJ1-1
v_call: TRBV2
d_call: NA
clone_size: NA
cdr3_aa: CASSFEQGNTEAFF
cdr3_nt: TGTGCCAGCAGTTTCGAACAGGGGAACACTGAAGCTTTCTTT

j_call: TRBJ2-7
v_call: TRBV7-2
d_call: TRBD1
clone_size: NA
cdr3_aa: CASSLDRGRAYEQYF
cdr3_nt: TGTGCCAGCAGCTTAGACAGGGGGCGAGCCTACGAGCAGTACTTC

j_call: TRBJ2-7
v_call: TRBV4-3
d_call: TRBD2
clone_size: NA
cdr3_aa: CASSQGRGGREQYF
cdr3_nt: TGCGCCAGCAGCCAAGGGCGGGGGGGTAGGGAGCAGTACTTC

j_call: TRBJ1-2
v_call: TRBV9
d_call: NA
clone_size: NA
cdr3_aa: CASSVWTDYGYTF
cdr3_nt: TGTGCCAGCAGCGTATGGACAGACTATGGCTACACCTTC

j_call: TRBJ2-7
v_call: TRBV6-5
d_call: NA
clone_size: NA
cdr3_aa: CASSYAYEQYF
cdr3_nt: TGTGCCAGCAGTTACGCCTACGAGCAGTACTTC

j_call: TRBJ2-1
v_call: TRBV20-1
d_call: NA
clone_size: NA
cdr3_aa: CSASGNNEQFF
cdr3_nt: TGCAGTGCTAGCGGAAACAATGAGCAGTTCTTC

j_call: TRBJ2-2
v_call: TRBV7-8
d_call: NA
clone_size: once
cdr3_aa: CASSLDAVAGELFF
cdr3_nt: TGTGCCAGCAGCTTAGATGCCGTGGCCGGGGAGCTGTTTTTT

j_call: TRBJ2-6
v_call: TRBV28
d_call: NA
clone_size: NA
cdr3_aa: CASTKHSSGANVLTF
cdr3_nt: TGTGCCAGCACTAAGCACAGCTCTGGGGCCAACGTCCTGACTTTC

j_call: TRBJ1-4
v_call: TRBV6-5
d_call: TRBD1
clone_size: few
cdr3_aa: CASSYSGTGELFF
cdr3_nt: TGTGCCAGCAGTTACTCAGGGACAGGGGAACTGTTTTTT

j_call: TRBJ1-2
v_call: TRBV19
d_call: TRBD1
clone_size: NA
cdr3_aa: CASRRGQGGYGYTF
cdr3_nt: TGTGCCAGCAGAAGAGGACAGGGCGGATATGGCTACACCTTC

j_call: TRBJ1-6
v_call: TRBV2
d_call: NA
clone_size: NA
cdr3_aa: CASSDLAYNSPLHF
cdr3_nt: TGTGCCAGCAGTGACTTGGCCTATAATTCACCCCTCCACTTT

j_call: TRBJ1-1
v_call: TRBV9
d_call: TRBD1
clone_size: NA
cdr3_aa: CASSVGAGQGAGTEAFF
cdr3_nt: TGTGCCAGCAGCGTAGGTGCCGGACAGGGGGCTGGCACTGAAGCTTTCTTT

j_call: TRBJ2-7
v_call: TRBV4-3
d_call: NA
clone_size: NA
cdr3_aa: CASSQDRNGAYEQYF
cdr3_nt: TGCGCCAGCAGCCAAGATCGAAACGGCGCCTACGAGCAGTACTTC

j_call: TRBJ2-7
v_call: TRBV7-9
d_call: NA
clone_size: NA
cdr3_aa: CASGGRGYEQYF
cdr3_nt: TGTGCCTCGGGGGGCAGGGGTTACGAGCAGTACTTC

j_call: TRBJ2-1
v_call: TRBV10-2
d_call: NA
clone_size: NA
cdr3_aa: CASGDPLGEQFF
cdr3_nt: TGCGCCAGCGGGGACCCCCTAGGGGAGCAGTTCTTC

j_call: TRBJ1-1
v_call: TRBV5-1
d_call: NA
clone_size: NA
cdr3_aa: CASSGLNTEAFF
cdr3_nt: TGCGCCAGCAGCGGGTTAAACACTGAAGCTTTCTTT

j_call: TRBJ1-1
v_call: TRBV29-1
d_call: NA
clone_size: NA
cdr3_aa: CSGGVPRGEAFF
cdr3_nt: TGCAGCGGGGGGGTCCCCCGGGGTGAAGCTTTCTTT

j_call: TRBJ2-3
v_call: TRBV11-2
d_call: TRBD1
clone_size: NA
cdr3_aa: CASSLDRGSTDTQYF
cdr3_nt: TGTGCCAGCAGCTTAGACAGGGGGAGCACAGATACGCAGTATTTT

j_call: TRBJ1-1
v_call: TRBV21-1
d_call: NA
clone_size: NA
cdr3_aa: CASSTRDSTQAFF
cdr3_nt: TGTGCCAGCAGCACCCGGGACAGTACTCAAGCTTTCTTT

j_call: TRBJ2-7
v_call: TRBV5-4
d_call: TRBD1
clone_size: once
cdr3_aa: CASSWGTGPYEQYF
cdr3_nt: TGTGCCAGCAGCTGGGGGACAGGACCCTACGAGCAGTACTTC

j_call: TRBJ1-2
v_call: TRBV19
d_call: NA
clone_size: NA
cdr3_aa: CASSTTWFSNYGYTF
cdr3_nt: TGTGCCAGTAGTACTACCTGGTTCTCCAACTATGGCTACACCTTC

j_call: TRBJ2-1
v_call: TRBV14
d_call: TRBD1
clone_size: few
cdr3_aa: CASSREPGTGIPQFF
cdr3_nt: TGTGCCAGCAGCCGCGAACCCGGGACAGGGATACCCCAGTTCTTC

j_call: TRBJ1-1
v_call: TRBV11-1
d_call: NA
clone_size: NA
cdr3_aa: CASSFRDTEAFF
cdr3_nt: TGTGCCAGCAGCTTTAGGGACACTGAAGCTTTCTTT

j_call: TRBJ1-2
v_call: TRBV18
d_call: NA
clone_size: once
cdr3_aa: CASSPHSDYNYGYTF
cdr3_nt: TGTGCCAGCTCACCGCACAGCGATTATAACTATGGCTACACCTTC

j_call: TRBJ2-7
v_call: TRBV6-1
d_call: NA
clone_size: NA
cdr3_aa: CASSSPWAEQYF
cdr3_nt: TGTGCCAGCAGTAGCCCTTGGGCCGAGCAGTACTTC

j_call: TRBJ2-1
v_call: TRBV28
d_call: TRBD2
clone_size: NA
cdr3_aa: CASSLSSGVFRYNEQFF
cdr3_nt: TGTGCCAGCAGTTTAAGTAGCGGGGTGTTTCGGTACAATGAGCAGTTCTTC

j_call: TRBJ1-4
v_call: TRBV7-6
d_call: NA
clone_size: NA
cdr3_aa: CASSLQGGNEKLFF
cdr3_nt: TGTGCCAGCAGCTTACAGGGAGGGAATGAAAAACTGTTTTTT

j_call: TRBJ2-1
v_call: TRBV5-1
d_call: NA
clone_size: NA
cdr3_aa: CASSEGHSGSYNEQFF
cdr3_nt: TGCGCCAGCAGCGAAGGACACTCGGGGTCCTACAATGAGCAGTTCTTC

j_call: TRBJ2-7
v_call: TRBV5-6
d_call: TRBD1
clone_size: NA
cdr3_aa: CASSPDRTYEQYF
cdr3_nt: TGTGCCAGCAGCCCGGACAGGACCTACGAGCAGTACTTC

j_call: TRBJ1-6
v_call: TRBV14
d_call: NA
clone_size: NA
cdr3_aa: CASSQGWSYNSPLHF
cdr3_nt: TGTGCCAGCAGCCAAGGATGGTCCTATAATTCACCCCTCCACTTT

j_call: TRBJ2-7
v_call: TRBV14
d_call: NA
clone_size: NA
cdr3_aa: CASSQGGNYEQYF
cdr3_nt: TGTGCCAGCAGCCAAGGGGGAAACTACGAGCAGTACTTC

j_call: TRBJ1-5
v_call: TRBV7-2
d_call: TRBD1
clone_size: few
cdr3_aa: CASSLGQGSGQPQHF
cdr3_nt: TGTGCCAGCAGCTTAGGACAGGGGTCGGGTCAGCCCCAGCATTTT

j_call: TRBJ2-1
v_call: TRBV19
d_call: NA
clone_size: few
cdr3_aa: CASSAAGTRDEQFF
cdr3_nt: TGTGCCAGTAGTGCGGCCGGGACTCGGGATGAGCAGTTCTTC

j_call: TRBJ1-1
v_call: TRBV27
d_call: NA
clone_size: NA
cdr3_aa: CASSLDSQGTEAFF
cdr3_nt: TGTGCCAGCAGTTTAGACAGTCAGGGGACTGAAGCTTTCTTT

j_call: TRBJ2-2
v_call: TRBV19
d_call: NA
clone_size: NA
cdr3_aa: CASSLLRPGRTGELFF
cdr3_nt: TGTGCCAGTAGTTTACTTAGGCCAGGGAGGACCGGGGAGCTGTTTTTT

j_call: TRBJ1-6
v_call: TRBV11-3
d_call: TRBD1
clone_size: NA
cdr3_aa: CASSLGTGTGNSPLHF
cdr3_nt: TGTGCCAGCAGCTTGGGCACCGGGACAGGGAATTCACCCCTCCACTTT

j_call: TRBJ1-6
v_call: TRBV19
d_call: TRBD1
clone_size: NA
cdr3_aa: CASSIERTGRSPLHF
cdr3_nt: TGTGCCAGTAGTATAGAACGGACAGGGCGTTCACCCCTCCACTTT

j_call: TRBJ1-6
v_call: TRBV11-2
d_call: NA
clone_size: once
cdr3_aa: CASSLTGRNNSPLHF
cdr3_nt: TGTGCCAGCAGCTTAACTGGACGGAATAATTCACCCCTCCACTTT

j_call: TRBJ2-7
v_call: TRBV30
d_call: NA
clone_size: NA
cdr3_aa: CAWSVHGNYEQYF
cdr3_nt: TGTGCCTGGAGTGTACACGGTAACTACGAGCAGTACTTC

j_call: TRBJ2-7
v_call: TRBV28
d_call: TRBD1
clone_size: NA
cdr3_aa: CASSVGTGVYEQYF
cdr3_nt: TGTGCCAGCAGTGTCGGGACAGGGGTTTACGAGCAGTACTTC

j_call: TRBJ1-4
v_call: TRBV10-3
d_call: TRBD1
clone_size: NA
cdr3_aa: CAISSRGNEKLFF
cdr3_nt: TGTGCCATCAGTTCCAGGGGGAATGAAAAACTGTTTTTT

j_call: TRBJ2-5
v_call: TRBV5-4
d_call: TRBD1
clone_size: NA
cdr3_aa: CASSPTGWEQETQYF
cdr3_nt: TGTGCCAGCAGCCCGACAGGGTGGGAGCAAGAGACCCAGTACTTC

j_call: TRBJ1-4
v_call: TRBV15
d_call: NA
clone_size: NA
cdr3_aa: CATSRDMGAVGEKLFF
cdr3_nt: TGTGCCACCAGCAGAGATATGGGGGCTGTTGGTGAAAAACTGTTTTTT

j_call: TRBJ2-1
v_call: TRBV6-4
d_call: NA
clone_size: few
cdr3_aa: CASSDGNRHNEQFF
cdr3_nt: TGTGCCAGCAGTGACGGAAACAGACACAATGAGCAGTTCTTC